This TCR beta chain comes out of a study of T cells in Graves' hyperthyroidism and ophthalmopathy. Study conclusions and caveats: Ophthalmopathy was distinguished from stable hyperthyroidism by 13 V-J signatures.

This clonotype was observed a single time. Its cognate antigen is unknown. This clone may be a read error of a much larger clone one base away. Amplified TCR beta CDR3 regions came from RNA transcripts. HTBI primers were used for first-round RT-PCR of the TCR CDR3. MiXCR was run by TCRdb on the multiplex PCR reads, yielding one entry per CDR3 protein. The profile covers approximately 710,000 distinct CDR3 sequences, with 17% appearing a single time and 15% to 19% taken by the ten largest. CDR3 length equals 14 residues. Per germline, CDR1 WSHSY and CDR2 SAAADI. V lost 6 bases and J lost 6, with 17 bases in between.

This sequence joins TRBV10-2 and TRBJ1-1, with D perhaps TRBD1 (6 bases). Sequencing used blood. The sequence derives from a man aged 45-65 years with Graves' hyperthyroidism. CDR3 sequence: CASSQQGGRSEAFF. CDR3 nucleotides: TGCGCCAGCAGCCAACAGGGCGGGCGCTCTGAAGCTTTCTTT.